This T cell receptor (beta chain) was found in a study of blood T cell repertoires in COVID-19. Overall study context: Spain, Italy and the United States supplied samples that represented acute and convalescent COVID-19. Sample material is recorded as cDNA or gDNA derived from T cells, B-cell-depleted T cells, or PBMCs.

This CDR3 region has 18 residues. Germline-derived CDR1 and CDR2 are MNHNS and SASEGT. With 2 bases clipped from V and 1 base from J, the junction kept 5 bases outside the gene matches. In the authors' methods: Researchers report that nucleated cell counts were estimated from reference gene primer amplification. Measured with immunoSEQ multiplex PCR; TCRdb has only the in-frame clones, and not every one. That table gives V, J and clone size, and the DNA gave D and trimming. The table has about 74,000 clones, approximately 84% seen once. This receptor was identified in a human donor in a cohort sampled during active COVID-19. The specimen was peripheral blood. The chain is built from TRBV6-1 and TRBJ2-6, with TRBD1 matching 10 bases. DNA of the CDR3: TGTGCCAGCAGTGAAATGGGGACAGGGGTTTCTGGGGCCAACGTCCTGACTTTC. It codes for CASSEMGTGVSGANVLTF.